The text below deals with one TCR beta chain. What it binds is not known. Only in-frame clones appear in the TCRdb table, and some are missing; sequencing was by immunoSEQ multiplex PCR. Here the sample spans 42,000 or so clones, about 75% being singletons. The CDR3 extends over 15 amino acids. Germline assignment: CDR1 SGHTA and CDR2 FQGNSA. V was pared by 3 bases and J by 3 bases, with 12 bases between. This sample is part of a study of vaccination effects on CD4 cells after COVID-19. Study-level findings and limits: Convalescents' post-vaccine spike-reactive clones were mainly new, vaccine-induced.

Using viral peptide pools, the ViraFEST assay grew out antigen-specific CD4+ T cells prior to sequencing. Subsequent to approximately 11 days of culture, CD4+ T cells were isolated. A positive SARS-CoV-2 PCR test fell between March and December 2020. Both day 3 and day 7 saw half the medium replaced with IL-2 medium. The TCR sequence derives from a human donor who had a prior SARS-CoV-2 infection. The V and J genes are TRBV7-2 and TRBJ1-5, with no clear D. The sample here was CD4+ T cells from PBMCs cultured with a peptide pool, taken before COVID-19 vaccination. The CDR3 nucleotides are TGTGCCAGCAGCTTGATGTTCCGTTTCAATCAGCCCCAGCATTTT. Translated: CASSLMFRFNQPQHF.